The 24 T cell receptor beta chains given below trace back to one sample, sequenced in a study of identical twins. TCRdb called the 5' RACE reads again in MiXCR, with one record for every CDR3 protein. The sample consists of 400,000 to 500,000 distinct CDR3 sequences, around an eighth of them appearing once. This same sample was also part of a study on yellow fever vaccine responses in identical twins.

Sequenced material: CD4+ T cells sorted from blood. These receptors all come from a woman under 30 in good health.

The CDR3 is CATTLLSGVGNTGELFF. The DNA for the CDR3 is TGTGCCACCACTCTTCTGTCGGGTGTCGGGAACACCGGGGAGCTGTTTTTT. The chain carries TRBV24-1 and TRBJ2-2; D call uncertain. V lost 8 bases, J lost 1 base, and 19 bases lay in between. The CDR3 covers 17 residues. Germline-derived CDR1 and CDR2 are KGHDR and SFDVKD.

This clonotype occurred a few times. The chain joins TRBV7-3 to TRBJ2-2, with D unclear. Germline CDR1 and CDR2: SGHTA and FQGTGA. V was cut by 1 base and J by 6 bases, with 6 bases left in between. This CDR3 is built from 13 residues. This CDR3 reads CASSLIPAGELFF. In DNA form, the CDR3 reads TGTGCCAGCAGCTTAATTCCTGCCGGGGAGCTGTTTTTT. The variable domain in full, with the rest retrieved from reference TRBV7-3 and TRBJ2-2, is GAGVSQTPSNKVTEKGKYVELRCDPISGHTALYWYRQSLGQGPEFLIYFQGTGAADDSGLPNDRFFAVRPEGSVSTLKIQRTERGDSAVYLCASSLIPAGELFFGEGSRLTVL.

This clonotype was seen a few times. The rearrangement uses TRBV28 and TRBJ2-3, with unresolved D. This CDR3 contains 16 residues. V gave up 8 bases and J gave up 0 bases, with 18 bases separating them. In germline, CDR1 is MDHEN, CDR2 SYDVKM. Here the CDR3 DNA reads TGTGCCAGCTCCTCTAAGGCCGGCTCAAGCACAGATACGCAGTATTTT. Translating it yields CASSSKAGSSTDTQYF.

J is TRBJ2-7 and V is TRBV2; the D is unclear. Germline V gene data show CDR1 as SNHLY and CDR2 as FYNNEI. Trimming removed 3 bases at V and 2 bases at J, with 14 bases between. CDR3 size: 15 residues. The CDR3 DNA is TGTGCCAGCAGTGACCCCTGGGGTAGGACCTACGAGCAGTACTTC. Residues: CASSDPWGRTYEQYF. Full variable domain (missing parts from reference TRBV2 and TRBJ2-7): EPEVTQTPSHQVTQMGQEVILRCVPISNHLYFYWYRQILGQKVEFLVSFYNNEISEKSEIFDDQFSVERPDGSNFTLKIRSTKLEDSAMYFCASSDPWGRTYEQYFGPGTRLTVT.

Only a few counts were recorded for this clonotype. The chain joins TRBV3-1 to TRBJ2-2, with TRBD2 matching over 8 bases. V shed 6 bases and J 7 bases; nucleotides not matched to a gene: 7. Germline V gives CDR1 LGHDT, CDR2 YNNKEL (reference sequence). This CDR3 spans 14 amino acids. CDR3 sequence (DNA): TGTGCCAGCAGAATAACTAGCGGTGGCGGGGAGCTGTTTTTT. Protein product: CASRITSGGGELFF.

Many counts were recorded for this clonotype. The chain has TRBV5-1 and TRBJ2-7; weak D call: TRBD2 (7 bases). Germline lookup yields CDR1 SGHRS and CDR2 YFSETQ. Trimming cost V 0 bases and J 1 base, with 11 bases left between them. The CDR3 covers 15 residues. The CDR3 reads CASSLVGGQSYEQYF. CDR3 DNA: TGCGCCAGCAGCTTGGTCGGGGGGCAGTCCTACGAGCAGTACTTC.

This clonotype was observed a few times. J is TRBJ2-7 and V is TRBV7-2; 11 bases fit TRBD1. The CDR3 is 17 residues long. V dropped 0 bases and J dropped 1; count of bases not matched to a gene: 5. The germline CDR1 and CDR2 sequences are SGHTA and FQGNSA. The CDR3 DNA reads TGTGCCAGCAGCTTAGCGGGGACAGGGGGGACTTCCTACGAGCAGTACTTC. Translated: CASSLAGTGGTSYEQYF.

This clonotype has just a few counts. The CDR3 sequence is CASSKRVSYEQYF. The CDR3 DNA reads TGTGCCAGCAGCAAGCGAGTCAGCTACGAGCAGTACTTC. The rearrangement uses TRBV3-1 and TRBJ2-7; D ambiguous. V was trimmed by 5 bases and J by 3 bases, leaving 11 bases between them. Germline CDR1 reads LGHDT; CDR2 reads YNNKEL (reference sequence). The CDR3 runs 13 residues.

The sample holds a few counts of this clonotype. The genes are TRBV6-6 and TRBJ2-5, with 8 bases identical to TRBD1. CDR1 is MNHNY, CDR2 SVGAGI, per germline (reference sequence). Losses at the gene ends were 6 bases for V and 4 bases for J; bases not matched to a gene: 4. The CDR3 loop spans 13 amino acids. The CDR3 is CASSRQGPETQYF. The CDR3 DNA sequence: TGTGCCAGCAGCCGACAGGGGCCAGAGACCCAGTACTTC.

The table lists this clonotype with many counts. The J gene is TRBJ2-2, the V gene TRBV5-1, with D uncertain. Trimming cost V 4 bases and J 1 base, with 11 bases left between them. This CDR3 comprises 15 residues. Germline CDR1 reads SGHRS; CDR2 reads YFSETQ. The CDR3 DNA reads TGCGCCAGCAGCCCCGACGGACGGAACACCGGGGAGCTGTTTTTT. This encodes CASSPDGRNTGELFF.

The CDR3 nucleotides are TGTGCCAGCTCACACGTCCAAACAGGGGGGGCTACCTACGAGCAGTACTTC. Protein: CASSHVQTGGATYEQYF. The genes are TRBV18 and TRBJ2-7; a weak D match, TRBD1 (8 bases). V was shortened by 4 bases and J by 2 bases, with 21 bases between the two germline ends. In germline, CDR1 is KGHSH, CDR2 LQKENI. The CDR3 has 17 residues.

Many counts were recorded for this clonotype. The J gene is TRBJ2-7, the V gene TRBV14; D is unresolved. Germline CDR1 reads SGHDN; CDR2 reads FVKESK. CDR3 size: 16 residues. Trimming removed 0 bases at V and 0 bases at J, with 12 bases between. The CDR3 protein is CASSQDFRSSSYEQYF. The CDR3 DNA is TGTGCCAGCAGCCAAGATTTCAGATCTAGCTCCTACGAGCAGTACTTC.

This clonotype was counted a few times. V and J are TRBV6-2 or TRBV6-3 and TRBJ2-6; 8 bases are a match to TRBD1. J was trimmed by 6 bases and V by 6 bases; bases with no gene match: 10. Germline CDR1 and CDR2: MNHEY and SVGEGT. CDR3 length equals 16 residues. The CDR3 reads CASSGDRSLTANVLTF. DNA of the CDR3: TGTGCCAGCAGCGGGGACAGGTCCCTCACGGCCAACGTCCTGACTTTC.

This clonotype occurred a few times. This sequence joins TRBV7-9 and TRBJ1-4; no clear D. CDR1 SEHNR and CDR2 FQNEAQ come from the germline V gene (reference sequence). This CDR3 is built from 17 residues. V was pared by 3 bases and J by 1 base, with 15 bases between. CDR3 coding DNA: TGTGCCAGCAGCTTCGTCAGAGGAGGTGGAACTAATGAAAAACTGTTTTTT. This gives the protein CASSFVRGGGTNEKLFF.

J is TRBJ2-3 and V is TRBV11-3; no definite D call. Germline lookup yields CDR1 SGHNT and CDR2 YENEEA. The CDR3 is 13 residues long. V lost 3 bases and J 5 bases, leaving 9 bases between the germline ends. DNA of the CDR3: TGTGCCAGCAGCTTTTCGGCCGTAGATACGCAGTATTTT. Protein: CASSFSAVDTQYF.

This clonotype showed up many times. This sequence joins TRBV5-1 and TRBJ2-1; TRBD2 matches at 8 bases. Germline V gives CDR1 SGHRS, CDR2 YFSETQ. Trimming at V came to 0 bases and at J to 7 bases, leaving 12 bases not matched to a gene. The CDR3 is 17 residues long. This CDR3 reads CASSLVFGGAGVNEQFF. DNA for the CDR3: TGCGCCAGCAGCTTGGTCTTCGGGGGGGCGGGCGTGAATGAGCAGTTCTTC.

The genes are TRBV20-1 and TRBJ2-5, with TRBD2 identical over 11 bases. The V segment lost 6 bases and the J segment 5 bases; nucleotides outside the gene matches: 8. This CDR3 is built from 14 residues. Germline-derived CDR1 and CDR2 are DFQATT and SNEGSKA (reference sequence). The CDR3: CSAGASGGYETQYF. Here the CDR3 DNA reads TGCAGTGCGGGGGCTAGCGGGGGGTATGAGACCCAGTACTTC.

This clonotype was observed a few times. The rearrangement links TRBV20-1 to TRBJ2-1; TRBD2 matches at 9 bases. The germline gives CDR1 DFQATT, CDR2 SNEGSKA (reference sequence). V shed 4 bases and J 2 bases; nucleotides not matched to a gene: 3. This CDR3 has 14 residues. Here the CDR3 DNA reads TGCAGTGCTATACCTAGCGGGGCCTACAATGAGCAGTTCTTC. It yields the protein CSAIPSGAYNEQFF.

This clonotype was counted at least ten times. V usage is TRBV11-2 and J usage is TRBJ2-2; 8 bases are a match to TRBD1. The germline CDR1 and CDR2 sequences are SGHAT and FQNNGV. The J segment lost 2 bases and the V segment lost 3 bases, leaving 2 bases of the junction unmatched. This CDR3 contains 15 residues. The DNA of the CDR3 is TGTGCCAGCAGCTTCGGACAGGGAAACACCGGGGAGCTGTTTTTT. Its translation: CASSFGQGNTGELFF.

To note about this clonotype: One junction end disagrees with the germline gene, perhaps due to a read error. J is TRBJ2-2 and V is TRBV19; 11 nucleotides line up with TRBD1. CDR3 length: 16 residues. CDR1 LNHDA and CDR2 SQIVND come from the germline V gene (reference sequence). CDR3 protein: CASSKGQGANTGKLFF. The CDR3, as DNA: TGTGCCAGTAGTAAAGGACAGGGGGCTAACACCGGGAAGCTGTTTTTT.

The genes are TRBV5-1 and TRBJ2-7; D is unresolved. There are 14 residues in the CDR3. Germline CDR1 and CDR2: SGHRS and YFSETQ. The ends were cut back, 0 bases at V and 3 bases at J, with 10 bases in the middle. This CDR3 reads CASSLGHGGYEQYF. The CDR3 coding sequence is TGCGCCAGCAGCTTGGGGCACGGCGGCTACGAGCAGTACTTC.

The chain is built from TRBV6-5 and TRBJ2-7; either TRBD1 or TRBD2 may supply D (5 bases each). V lost 2 bases and J 2 bases, leaving 10 bases between the germline ends. CDR1 and CDR2 from the germline V gene are MNHEY and SVGAGI. The CDR3 spans 14 residues. The CDR3 sequence is CASSYRDGAYEQYF. The CDR3 coding sequence is TGTGCCAGCAGTTACCGGGACGGAGCCTACGAGCAGTACTTC.

This clonotype was seen more than once but under ten times. This rearrangement joins TRBV6-5 to TRBJ1-1; TRBD1 might be the D (6 bases). The CDR3 covers 15 residues. CDR1 is MNHEY and CDR2 is SVGAGI in the germline V gene. V was shortened by 2 bases and J by 5 bases, with 15 bases between the two germline ends. The CDR3 is CASSYPGGARTEAFF. DNA of the CDR3: TGTGCCAGCAGTTACCCGGGGGGGGCCCGAACTGAAGCTTTCTTT.

In regard to this clonotype: A much bigger clone sits one base away, suggesting this may be a read error. V gene TRBV7-9 combines with J gene TRBJ2-5; D could derive from TRBD1 or TRBD2 (5 bases each). CDR1 SEHNR and CDR2 FQNEAQ come from the germline V gene (reference sequence). This CDR3 has 14 residues. V lost 5 bases and J 2 bases, leaving 12 bases between the germline ends. CDR3 region: CASSPRDRQETQYF. DNA of the CDR3: TGTGCCAGCAGCCCCCGGGACCGACAAGAGACCCAGTACTTC.